The next 6 T cell receptor beta chains were all read from a single sample in a study of blood T cells in healthy people across ages. Together with a sample-barcoded 5' primer, a J-beta primer mix was included in a second PCR lasting about 6 to 11 cycles. One entry per CDR3 protein results from TCRdb running MiXCR on the 5' RACE reads. The sample includes about 620,000 distinct CDR3 sequences, 45% to 60% of them seen just once. The specimen was blood. The source of these receptors is a woman of 80 years or more in good health.

V and J are TRBV5-6 and TRBJ2-7, with no clear D. The CDR3 consists of 16 residues. In germline, CDR1 is SGHDT, CDR2 YYEEEE. The V and J ends lost 4 bases and 4 bases respectively, with 21 bases between them. DNA of the CDR3: TGTGCCAGCAGCCCGTCTGACGGCAAAAGGGTTTACGAGCAGTACTTC. Protein: CASSPSDGKRVYEQYF. The full variable domain, in which reference TRBV5-6 and TRBJ2-7 provide the parts outside the CDR3, is DAGVTQSPTHLIKTRGQQVTLRCSPKSGHDTVSWYQQALGQGPQFIFQYYEEEERQRGNFPDRFSGHQFPNYSSELNVNALLLGDSALYLCASSPSDGKRVYEQYFGPGTRLTVT.

This clonotype was counted a single time. Possible read error: a much larger clone is one base away. This chain links TRBV27 with TRBJ2-3; perhaps TRBD2 as D (7 bases). The CDR3 totals 18 residues. V shed 1 base and J shed 0 bases, with 17 bases lying between them. CDR1 and CDR2 (germline): MNHEY, SMNVEV (reference sequence). The CDR3 loop is CASSLYLTGGRSTDTQYF. The CDR3 DNA is TGTGCCAGCAGTTTATACCTAACGGGGGGCCGCAGCACAGATACGCAGTATTTT.

On this clonotype: This may stem from a read error, because a much larger clone lies one nucleotide away. J is TRBJ2-5 and V is TRBV12-3 or TRBV12-4; TRBD2 matches at 8 bases. This CDR3 spans 15 amino acids. The CDR3 loop is CASSFNAGGAESQYF. The DNA of the CDR3 is TGTGCCAGCAGTTTTAATGCGGGAGGTGCAGAGTCCCAGTACTTC.

The chain links TRBV2 to TRBJ2-1; possibly TRBD2 for D (5 bases). The V end lost 8 bases, the J end lost 4 bases, and 12 bases lay between the germline ends. Germline assignment: CDR1 SNHLY and CDR2 FYNNEI. The CDR3 contains 13 residues. The chain's CDR3 is CASLGVPYNEQFF. The CDR3 bases are TGTGCCAGCCTCGGGGTCCCTTACAATGAGCAGTTCTTC.

The chain recombines TRBV15 with TRBJ2-1, with TRBD1 matching 8 bases. CDR3 size: 16 residues. Germline CDR1 and CDR2: LNHNV and YYDKDF (reference sequence). Trimming cost V 0 bases and J 2 bases; bases outside gene matches: 3. This CDR3 reads CATSRDWGQAYNEQFF. The CDR3 bases are TGTGCCACCAGCAGAGATTGGGGACAGGCCTACAATGAGCAGTTCTTC.

This rearrangement joins TRBV5-1 to TRBJ1-1; D possibly corresponds to TRBD1 (5 bases). The germline V and J ends were trimmed by 4 bases and 0 bases, with 13 bases remaining between them. The germline gives CDR1 SGHRS, CDR2 YFSETQ. The CDR3 is made up of 15 amino acids. CDR3 amino acids: CASSRMGRLNTEAFF. The CDR3 DNA reads as TGCGCCAGCAGCCGGATGGGACGGTTGAACACTGAAGCTTTCTTT. Full variable domain (remainder filled in from reference TRBV5-1 and TRBJ1-1): KAGVTQTPRYLIKTRGQQVTLSCSPISGHRSVSWYQQTPGQGLQFLFEYFSETQRNKGNFPGRFSGRQFSNSRSEMNVSTLELGDSALYLCASSRMGRLNTEAFFGQGTRLTVV.